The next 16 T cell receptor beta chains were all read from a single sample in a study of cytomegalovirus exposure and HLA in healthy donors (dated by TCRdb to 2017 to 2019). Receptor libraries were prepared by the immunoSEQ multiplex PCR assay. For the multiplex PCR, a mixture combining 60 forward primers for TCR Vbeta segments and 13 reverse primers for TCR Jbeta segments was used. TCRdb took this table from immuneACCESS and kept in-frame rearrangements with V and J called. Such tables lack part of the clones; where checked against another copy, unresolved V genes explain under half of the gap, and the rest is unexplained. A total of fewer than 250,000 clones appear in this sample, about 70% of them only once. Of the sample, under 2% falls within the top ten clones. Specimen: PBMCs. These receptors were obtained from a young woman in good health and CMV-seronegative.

CDR3 nucleotides: TGTGCCAGCAGCCCTTGGACAGATACCTATAGCAATCAGCCCCAGCATTTT. As protein: CASSPWTDTYSNQPQHF. The chain uses TRBV5-6 and TRBJ1-5, with D possibly matching TRBD1 (6 bases). The germline CDR1 and CDR2 sequences are SGHDT and YYEEEE. V was trimmed by 4 bases and J by 0 bases, leaving 17 bases between them. The CDR3 has 17 residues.

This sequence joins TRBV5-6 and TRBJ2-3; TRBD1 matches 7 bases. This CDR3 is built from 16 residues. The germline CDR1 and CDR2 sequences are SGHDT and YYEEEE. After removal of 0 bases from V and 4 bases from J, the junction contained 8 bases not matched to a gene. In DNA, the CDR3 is TGTGCCAGCAGCTTGGCCGGCAGGGGGTATCCAGATACGCAGTATTTT. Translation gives CASSLAGRGYPDTQYF.

Here the CDR3 DNA reads TGTGCCAGCAGTGGGTCTAGCGGGAGTTCTGAGCAGTTCTTC. Amino acids: CASSGSSGSSEQFF. The chain combines TRBV6-1 with TRBJ2-1, with TRBD2 identical over 10 bases. The CDR3 spans 14 residues. Trimming took 4 bases from V and 9 from J; bases not matched to a gene: 6. CDR1 and CDR2 (germline): MNHNS, SASEGT.

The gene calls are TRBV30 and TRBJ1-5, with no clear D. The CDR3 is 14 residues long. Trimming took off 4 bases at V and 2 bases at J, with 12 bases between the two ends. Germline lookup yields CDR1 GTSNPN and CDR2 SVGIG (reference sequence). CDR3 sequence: CAWNLAAGNQPQHF. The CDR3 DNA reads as TGTGCCTGGAATCTAGCCGCGGGCAATCAGCCCCAGCATTTT.

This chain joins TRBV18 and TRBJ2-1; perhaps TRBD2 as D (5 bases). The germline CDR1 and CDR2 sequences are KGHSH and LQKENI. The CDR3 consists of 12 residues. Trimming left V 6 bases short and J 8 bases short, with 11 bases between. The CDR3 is CASSQRYDEQFF. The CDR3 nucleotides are TGTGCCAGCTCGCAGCGGTACGATGAGCAGTTCTTC.

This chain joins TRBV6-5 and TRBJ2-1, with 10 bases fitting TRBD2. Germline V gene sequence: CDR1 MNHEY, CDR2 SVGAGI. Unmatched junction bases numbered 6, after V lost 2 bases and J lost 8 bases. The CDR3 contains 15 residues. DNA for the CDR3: TGTGCCAGCAGTTACGTTAGCGGGGGGTCGGATGAGCAGTTCTTC. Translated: CASSYVSGGSDEQFF.

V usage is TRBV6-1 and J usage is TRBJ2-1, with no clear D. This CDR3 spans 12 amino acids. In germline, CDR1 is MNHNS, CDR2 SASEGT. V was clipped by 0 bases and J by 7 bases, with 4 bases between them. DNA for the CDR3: TGTGCCAGCAGTGAAGCGCTAAATGAGCAGTTCTTC. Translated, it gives CASSEALNEQFF.

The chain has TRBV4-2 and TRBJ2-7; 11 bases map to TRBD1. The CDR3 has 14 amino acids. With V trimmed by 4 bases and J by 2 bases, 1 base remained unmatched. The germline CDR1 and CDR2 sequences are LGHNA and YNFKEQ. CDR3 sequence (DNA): TGTGCCAGCAGCCCGGGACAGGGGGCCTACGAGCAGTACTTC. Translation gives CASSPGQGAYEQYF.

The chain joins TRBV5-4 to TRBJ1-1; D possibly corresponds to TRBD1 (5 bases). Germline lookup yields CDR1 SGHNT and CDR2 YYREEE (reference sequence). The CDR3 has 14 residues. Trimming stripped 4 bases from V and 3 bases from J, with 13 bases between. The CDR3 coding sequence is TGTGCCAGCAGCCGGCGGGACGGGTACACTGAAGCTTTCTTT. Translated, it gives CASSRRDGYTEAFF.

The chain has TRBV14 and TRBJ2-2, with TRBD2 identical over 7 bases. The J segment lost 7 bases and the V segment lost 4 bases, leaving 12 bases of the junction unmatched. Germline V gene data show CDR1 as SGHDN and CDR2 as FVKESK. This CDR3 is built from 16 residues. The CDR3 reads CASSPKPTGRDGELFF. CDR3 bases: TGTGCCAGCAGCCCAAAGCCAACGGGGAGGGACGGGGAGCTGTTTTTT.

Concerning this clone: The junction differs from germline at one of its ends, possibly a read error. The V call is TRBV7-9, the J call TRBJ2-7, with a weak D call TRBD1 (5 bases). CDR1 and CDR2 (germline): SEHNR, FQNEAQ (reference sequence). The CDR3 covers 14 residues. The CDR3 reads CSSSLQGPSYEQYF. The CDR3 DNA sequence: TGTTCCAGCAGCTTGCAGGGCCCCTCCTACGAGCAGTACTTC.

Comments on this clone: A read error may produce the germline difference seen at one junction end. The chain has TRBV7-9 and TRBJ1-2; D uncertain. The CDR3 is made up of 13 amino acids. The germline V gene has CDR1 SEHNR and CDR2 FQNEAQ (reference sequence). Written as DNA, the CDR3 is TGTTCCAGCAGCCCGCCATCGAGTTATGGCTACACCTTC. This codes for CSSSPPSSYGYTF.

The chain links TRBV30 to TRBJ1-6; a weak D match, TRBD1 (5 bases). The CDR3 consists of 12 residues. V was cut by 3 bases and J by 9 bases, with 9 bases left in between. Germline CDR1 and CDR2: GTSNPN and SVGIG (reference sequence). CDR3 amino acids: CAWRRGGSPLHF. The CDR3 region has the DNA TGTGCCTGGAGAAGGGGTGGTTCACCCCTCCACTTT.

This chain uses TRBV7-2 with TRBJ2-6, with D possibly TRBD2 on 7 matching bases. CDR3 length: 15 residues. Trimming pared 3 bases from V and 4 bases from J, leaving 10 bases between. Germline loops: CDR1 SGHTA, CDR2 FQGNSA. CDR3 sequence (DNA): TGTGCCAGCAGCTTGGGGGGGGCCGGGGCCAACGTCCTGACTTTC. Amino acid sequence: CASSLGGAGANVLTF.

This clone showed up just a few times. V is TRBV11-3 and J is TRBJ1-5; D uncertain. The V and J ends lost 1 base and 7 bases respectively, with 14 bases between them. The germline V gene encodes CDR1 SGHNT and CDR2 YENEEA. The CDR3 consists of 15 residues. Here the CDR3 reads CASSLVTGLGQPQHF. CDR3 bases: TGTGCCAGCAGCTTAGTGACGGGGTTGGGCCAGCCCCAGCATTTT. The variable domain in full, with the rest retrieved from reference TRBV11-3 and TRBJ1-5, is EAGVVQSPRYKIIEKKQPVAFWCNPISGHNTLYWYLQNLGQGPELLIRYENEEAVDDSQLPKDRFSAERLKGVDSTLKIQPAELGDSAVYLCASSLVTGLGQPQHFGDGTRLSIL.

This CDR3 reads CSVGGHEAFF. The CDR3, as DNA: TGCAGCGTTGGGGGGCATGAAGCTTTCTTT. The V gene is TRBV29-1, the J gene TRBJ1-1; D is perhaps TRBD1 (6 bases). This CDR3 is 10 amino acids long. Germline CDR1 SQVTM, CDR2 ANQGSEA. Trimming stripped 4 bases from V and 7 bases from J, with 7 bases between.